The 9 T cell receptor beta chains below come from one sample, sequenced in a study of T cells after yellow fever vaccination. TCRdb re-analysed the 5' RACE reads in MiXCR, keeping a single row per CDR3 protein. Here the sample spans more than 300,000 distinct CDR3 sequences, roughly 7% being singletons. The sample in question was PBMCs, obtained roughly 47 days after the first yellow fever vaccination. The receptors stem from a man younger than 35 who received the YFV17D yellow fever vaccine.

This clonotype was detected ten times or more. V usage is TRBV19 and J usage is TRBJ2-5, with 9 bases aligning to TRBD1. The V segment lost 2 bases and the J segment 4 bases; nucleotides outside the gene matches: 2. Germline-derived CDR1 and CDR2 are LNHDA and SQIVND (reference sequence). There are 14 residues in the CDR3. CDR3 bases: TGTGCCAGTAGTATAACAGGGGGCGGAGAGACCCAGTACTTC. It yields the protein CASSITGGGETQYF.

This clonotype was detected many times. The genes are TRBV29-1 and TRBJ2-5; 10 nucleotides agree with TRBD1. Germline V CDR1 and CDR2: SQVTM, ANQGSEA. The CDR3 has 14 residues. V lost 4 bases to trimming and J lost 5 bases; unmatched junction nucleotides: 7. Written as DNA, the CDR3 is TGCAGCGTTGCCGACAGGGGGCGAATTGAGACCCAGTACTTC. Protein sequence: CSVADRGRIETQYF.

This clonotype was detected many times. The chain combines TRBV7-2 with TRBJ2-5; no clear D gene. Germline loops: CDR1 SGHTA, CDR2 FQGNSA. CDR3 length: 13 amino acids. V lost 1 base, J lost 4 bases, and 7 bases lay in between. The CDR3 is CASSLGPRETQYF. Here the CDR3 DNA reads TGTGCCAGCAGCTTAGGGCCTAGAGAGACCCAGTACTTC. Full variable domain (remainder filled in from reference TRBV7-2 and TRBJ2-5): GAGVSQSPSNKVTEKGKDVELRCDPISGHTALYWYRQSLGQGLEFLIYFQGNSAPDKSGLPSDRFSAERTGGSVSTLTIQRTQQEDSAVYLCASSLGPRETQYFGPGTRLLVL.

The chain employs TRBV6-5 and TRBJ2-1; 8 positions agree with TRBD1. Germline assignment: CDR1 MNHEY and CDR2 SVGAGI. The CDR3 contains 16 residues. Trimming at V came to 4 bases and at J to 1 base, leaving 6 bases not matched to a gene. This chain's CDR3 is CASSSVNRGSYNEQFF. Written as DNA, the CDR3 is TGTGCCAGCAGTTCCGTTAACAGGGGGTCCTACAATGAGCAGTTCTTC.

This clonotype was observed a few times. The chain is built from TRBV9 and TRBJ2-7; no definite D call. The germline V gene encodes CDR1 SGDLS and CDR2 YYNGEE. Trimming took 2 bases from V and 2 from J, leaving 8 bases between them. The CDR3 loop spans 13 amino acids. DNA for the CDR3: TGTGCCAGCAGCGTTCTTCCAGCCTACGAGCAGTACTTC. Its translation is CASSVLPAYEQYF.

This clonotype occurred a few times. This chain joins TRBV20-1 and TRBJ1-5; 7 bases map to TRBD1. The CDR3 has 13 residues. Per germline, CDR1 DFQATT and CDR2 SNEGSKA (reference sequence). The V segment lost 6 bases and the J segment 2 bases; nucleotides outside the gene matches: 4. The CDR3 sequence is CSAQGGGNQPQHF. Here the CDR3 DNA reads TGCAGTGCCCAGGGGGGTGGCAATCAGCCCCAGCATTTT.

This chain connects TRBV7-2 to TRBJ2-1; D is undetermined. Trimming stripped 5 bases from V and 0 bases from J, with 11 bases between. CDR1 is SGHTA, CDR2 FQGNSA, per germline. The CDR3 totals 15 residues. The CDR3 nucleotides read TGTGCCAGCAGCAGAGCCGGAAGCTCCTACAATGAGCAGTTCTTC. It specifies CASSRAGSSYNEQFF.

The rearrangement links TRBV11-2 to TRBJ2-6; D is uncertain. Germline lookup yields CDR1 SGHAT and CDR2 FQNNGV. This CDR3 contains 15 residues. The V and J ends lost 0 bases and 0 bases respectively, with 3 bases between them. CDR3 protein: CASSLDLSGANVLTF. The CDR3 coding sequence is TGTGCCAGCAGCTTAGACCTCTCTGGGGCCAACGTCCTGACTTTC.

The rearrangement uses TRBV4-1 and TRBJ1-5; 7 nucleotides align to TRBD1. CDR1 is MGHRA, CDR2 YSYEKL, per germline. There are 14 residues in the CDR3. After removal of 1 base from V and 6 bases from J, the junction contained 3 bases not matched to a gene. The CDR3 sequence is CASSQVKGAQPQHF. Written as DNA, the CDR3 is TGCGCCAGCAGCCAAGTTAAGGGGGCTCAGCCCCAGCATTTT.